These T cell receptor beta chains were read from a single sample in a study of blood T cell repertoires in COVID-19. Sequenced by immunoSEQ multiplex PCR; TCRdb stores in-frame clones only, minus some. The sample shows 150,000 to 170,000 clones, under 95% of them seen only once. The material sequenced was peripheral blood. The origin of the receptors is a man aged 45-65 years with acute or convalescent COVID-19. Each CDR3 is given with its conserved first and last residue. D genes are given only for firm matches. Expanded clones are given a class, and other clones once, few, many or no size at all.

d_gene	abundance	j_gene	v_gene	CDR3aa	CDR3nt
NA	few	TRBJ1-6	TRBV7-3	CASSLLGSNSPLHF	TGTGCCAGCAGCTTACTTGGTAGTAATTCACCCCTCCACTTT
NA	NA	TRBJ1-1	TRBV20-1	CSALQGTEAFF	TGCAGTGCTTTACAGGGTACTGAAGCTTTCTTT
TRBD1	NA	TRBJ1-1	TRBV7-9	CASSPGQANTEAFF	TGTGCCAGCAGCCCCGGACAGGCGAACACTGAAGCTTTCTTT
NA	NA	TRBJ1-5	TRBV7-9	CASSLAGQGFGGNQPQHF	TGTGCCAGCAGCTTAGCGGGTCAGGGTTTTGGTGGCAATCAGCCCCAGCATTTT
TRBD1	NA	TRBJ2-3	TRBV2	CASSPGQGPLDTQYF	TGTGCCAGCAGTCCGGGACAGGGGCCCTTGGATACGCAGTATTTT
NA	NA	TRBJ2-2	TRBV2	CASSATGLPGELFF	TGTGCCAGCAGTGCCACAGGGCTCCCCGGGGAGCTGTTTTTT
TRBD1	NA	TRBJ2-6	TRBV7-2	CASSARGQGVGGANVLTF	TGTGCCAGCAGCGCCCGGGGACAGGGGGTAGGAGGGGCCAACGTCCTGACTTTC
TRBD1	NA	TRBJ2-7	TRBV6-6	CASRDRVYEQYF	TGTGCCAGCCGGGACAGGGTCTACGAGCAGTACTTC
NA	NA	TRBJ1-6	TRBV28	CASRRGNSPLHF	TGTGCCAGCAGGCGGGGGAATTCACCCCTCCACTTT
NA	once	TRBJ2-5	TRBV9	CASSVGLGARETQYF	TGTGCCAGCAGCGTAGGCCTAGGGGCCAGGGAGACCCAGTACTTC
TRBD2	NA	TRBJ2-2	TRBV27	CASSLSGLRGERELFF	TGTGCCAGCAGTTTATCGGGACTTCGGGGGGAGCGGGAGCTGTTTTTT
NA	NA	TRBJ2-1	TRBV6-5	CASSRTEYNEQFF	TGTGCCAGCAGCAGGACAGAATACAATGAGCAGTTCTTC
TRBD1	NA	TRBJ2-2	TRBV3-1/TRBV3-2	CASSLGQGPGELFF	TGTGCCAGCAGCCTGGGACAGGGTCCCGGGGAGCTGTTTTTT
TRBD1	NA	TRBJ2-7	TRBV6-1	CASSEAAGTAPYEQYF	TGTGCCAGCAGTGAAGCCGCCGGGACAGCCCCCTACGAGCAGTACTTC
NA	few	TRBJ2-5	TRBV6-6	CASSYSTLGSRETQYF	TGTGCCAGCAGTTACTCGACTTTAGGTTCTAGGGAGACCCAGTACTTC
TRBD1	NA	TRBJ1-1	TRBV11-2	CASSYQGVDTEAFF	TGTGCCAGCAGCTATCAGGGGGTTGACACTGAAGCTTTCTTT
NA	once	TRBJ1-2	TRBV7-2	CASSLDRRGSYGYTF	TGTGCCAGCAGCTTAGACCGCAGGGGATCGTATGGCTACACCTTC
TRBD1	NA	TRBJ1-4	TRBV30	CAWDRGGSNEKLFF	TGTGCCTGGGACAGGGGGGGGTCTAATGAAAAACTGTTTTTT